The clone carrying this T cell receptor beta chain has at least ten counts. Its antigen is unidentified. Active ophthalmopathy (CAS at least 3, NOSPECS at least 4), lasting under 3 months. Excluded were patients with other autoimmune diseases, uncontrolled infections, pregnancy or lactation. Clinical symptoms, serum thyroxine, TRAb, thyroid ultrasound and orbital computed tomography formed the basis of diagnosis. The length of the CDR3 is 14 residues. V was pared by 5 bases and J by 5 bases, with 13 bases between. Germline assignment: CDR1 SGHVS and CDR2 FQNEAQ. This sample was included in a study of Graves' ophthalmopathy and Graves' hyperthyroidism. Whole-study results and caveats: The model reached 70.59% sensitivity and roughly 76% specificity for predicting ophthalmopathy progression.

The study amplified TCR beta CDR3 regions using RNA transcripts. After a first-round RT-PCR with HTBI primers, a second-round multiplex PCR was run. TCRdb reprocessed the multiplex PCR reads via MiXCR and lists one record per CDR3 protein. The repertoire holds 360,000 or so distinct CDR3 sequences, with roughly 18% as singletons. The TCR sequence derives from a woman younger than 30 with Graves' ophthalmopathy. V and J are TRBV7-8 and TRBJ1-5; the D gene is possibly TRBD1 (5 bases). What was sequenced was peripheral blood. The CDR3 protein is CASSPRDGYQPQHF. The CDR3 DNA reads as TGTGCCAGCAGCCCCCGGGACGGGTATCAGCCCCAGCATTTT.